This T cell receptor (beta chain) is from a study of blood T cells in healthy people across ages. The CDR3 contains 16 residues. V was pared by 7 bases and J by 3 bases, with 16 bases between. The use of a sample-barcoded 5' primer and a J-beta primer mix characterized a second PCR of roughly 7 to 11 cycles. MiXCR, applied by TCRdb to the 5' RACE reads, yields one record per CDR3 protein. The sample lists just under 550,000 distinct CDR3 sequences; approximately 25% were seen once. This clonotype occurred a few times. These data also featured in a second study, about T cells of mothers and their children.

Sequencing was carried out using blood. V and J are TRBV12-3 or TRBV12-4 and TRBJ1-6; tentative D call: TRBD1 (5 bases). The origin of this receptor is a boy aged 5-17 years in good health. The DNA of the CDR3 is TGTGCCAGCATCTGGGGCAGGAGATACTATAATTCACCCCTCCACTTT. The encoded protein is CASIWGRRYYNSPLHF.